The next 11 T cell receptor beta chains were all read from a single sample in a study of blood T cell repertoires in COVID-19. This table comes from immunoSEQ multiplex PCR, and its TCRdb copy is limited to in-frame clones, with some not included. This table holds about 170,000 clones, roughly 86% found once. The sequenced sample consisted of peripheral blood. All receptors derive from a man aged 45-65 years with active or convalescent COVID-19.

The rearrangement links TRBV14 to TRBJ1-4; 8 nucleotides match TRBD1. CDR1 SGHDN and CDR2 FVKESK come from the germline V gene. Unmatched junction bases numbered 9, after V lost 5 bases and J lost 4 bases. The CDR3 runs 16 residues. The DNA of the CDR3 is TGTGCCAGCAGCGCCGGACAGGGACTCTTTAATGAAAAACTGTTTTTT. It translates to CASSAGQGLFNEKLFF. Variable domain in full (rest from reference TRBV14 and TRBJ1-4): EAGVTQFPSHSVIEKGQTVTLRCDPISGHDNLYWYRRVMGKEIKFLLHFVKESKQDESGMPNNRFLAERTGGTYSTLKVQPAELEDSGVYFCASSAGQGLFNEKLFFGSGTQLSVL.

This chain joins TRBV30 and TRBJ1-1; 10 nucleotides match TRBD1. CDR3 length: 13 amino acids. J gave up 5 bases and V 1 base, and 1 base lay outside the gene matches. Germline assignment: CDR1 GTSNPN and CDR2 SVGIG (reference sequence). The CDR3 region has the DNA TGTGCCTGGAGTGGACAGGGGGCGACTGAAGCTTTCTTT. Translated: CAWSGQGATEAFF.

CDR3 in DNA: TGCGCCAGCAGCCTAGACGGGGGAATGGTGGCCGGGGAGCTGTTTTTT. Translating it yields CASSLDGGMVAGELFF. This chain joins TRBV5-1 and TRBJ2-2; D might be TRBD2 (6 bases). Germline CDR1 is SGHRS and CDR2 is YFSETQ. V was trimmed by 4 bases and J by 6 bases, leaving 19 bases between them. The CDR3 spans 16 residues.

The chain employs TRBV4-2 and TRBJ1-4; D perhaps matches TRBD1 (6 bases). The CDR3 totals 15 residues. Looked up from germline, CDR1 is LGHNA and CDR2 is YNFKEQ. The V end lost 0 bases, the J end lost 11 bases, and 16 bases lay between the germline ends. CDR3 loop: CASSQEGTRMRKLFF. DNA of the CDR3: TGTGCCAGCAGCCAAGAAGGGACACGGATGAGGAAACTGTTTTTT.

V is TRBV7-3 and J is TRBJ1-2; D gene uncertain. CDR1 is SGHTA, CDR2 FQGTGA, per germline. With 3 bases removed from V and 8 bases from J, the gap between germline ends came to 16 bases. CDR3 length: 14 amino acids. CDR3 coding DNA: TGTGCCAGCAGCTTGGCTCCAGGTTCCGCCGGCTACACCTTC. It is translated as CASSLAPGSAGYTF.

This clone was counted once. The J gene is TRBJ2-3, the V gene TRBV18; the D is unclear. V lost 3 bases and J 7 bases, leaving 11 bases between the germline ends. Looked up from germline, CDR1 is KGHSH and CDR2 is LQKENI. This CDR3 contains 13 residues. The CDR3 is CASSPEQSNTQYF. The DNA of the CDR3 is TGTGCCAGCTCACCTGAACAGTCAAATACGCAGTATTTT.

The CDR3, as DNA: TGTGCCAGCAGTTACAGATTTAACACTGAAGCTTTCTTT. This sequence encodes CASSYRFNTEAFF. V and J are TRBV27 and TRBJ1-1, with D unresolved. CDR3 length equals 13 residues. In germline, CDR1 is MNHEY, CDR2 SMNVEV (reference sequence). The V and J ends lost 4 bases and 2 bases respectively, with 8 bases between them.

This chain's CDR3 is CASSGGASTDTQYF. The CDR3 DNA is TGTGCCAGCAGCGGGGGGGCCTCAACAGATACGCAGTATTTT. The gene calls are TRBV2 and TRBJ2-3; 8 nucleotides agree with TRBD2. The germline gives CDR1 SNHLY, CDR2 FYNNEI. The CDR3 extends over 14 amino acids. J was trimmed by 3 bases and V by 6 bases; bases with no gene match: 5.

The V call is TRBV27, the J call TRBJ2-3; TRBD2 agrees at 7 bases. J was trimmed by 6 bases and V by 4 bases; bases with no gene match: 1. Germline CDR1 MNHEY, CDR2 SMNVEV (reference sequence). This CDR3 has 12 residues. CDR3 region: CASSSGGDTQYF. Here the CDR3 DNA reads TGTGCCAGCAGTTCCGGGGGGGATACGCAGTATTTT.

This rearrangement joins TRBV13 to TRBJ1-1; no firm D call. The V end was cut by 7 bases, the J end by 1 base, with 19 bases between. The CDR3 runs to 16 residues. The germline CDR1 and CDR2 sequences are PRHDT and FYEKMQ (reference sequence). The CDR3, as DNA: TGTGCCAGCACCTTTAGGAGAGGCTACCGGAACACTGAAGCTTTCTTT. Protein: CASTFRRGYRNTEAFF.

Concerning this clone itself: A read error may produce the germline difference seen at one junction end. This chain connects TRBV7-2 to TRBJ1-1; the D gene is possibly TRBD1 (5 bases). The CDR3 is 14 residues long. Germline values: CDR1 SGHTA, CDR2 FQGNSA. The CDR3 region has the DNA TGTGCCAGCAGCTTAGTCGCAGGGAACTCTGAAGCTTTCTTT. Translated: CASSLVAGNSEAFF.